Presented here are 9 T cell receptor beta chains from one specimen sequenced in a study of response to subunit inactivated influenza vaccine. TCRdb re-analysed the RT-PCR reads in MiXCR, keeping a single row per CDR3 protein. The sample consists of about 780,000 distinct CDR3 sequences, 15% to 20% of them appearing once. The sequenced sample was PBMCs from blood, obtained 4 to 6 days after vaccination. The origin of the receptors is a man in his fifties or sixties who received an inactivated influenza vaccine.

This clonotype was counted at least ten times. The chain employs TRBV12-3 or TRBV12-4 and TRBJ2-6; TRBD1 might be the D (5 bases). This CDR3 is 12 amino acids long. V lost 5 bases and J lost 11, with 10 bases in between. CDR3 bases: TGTGCCAGCAGTCTACCAGGGTACGTCCTGACTTTC. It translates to CASSLPGYVLTF.

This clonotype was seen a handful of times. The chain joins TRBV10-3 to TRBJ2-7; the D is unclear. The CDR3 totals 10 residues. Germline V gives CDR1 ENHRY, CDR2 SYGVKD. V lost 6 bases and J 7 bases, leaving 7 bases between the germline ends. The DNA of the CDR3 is TGTGCCATCAGCATTAGGGAGCAGTACTTC. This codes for CAISIREQYF.

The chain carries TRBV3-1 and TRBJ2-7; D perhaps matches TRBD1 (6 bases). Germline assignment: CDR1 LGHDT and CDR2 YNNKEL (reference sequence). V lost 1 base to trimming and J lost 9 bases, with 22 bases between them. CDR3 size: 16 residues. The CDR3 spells CASSQGTASTLRGQYF. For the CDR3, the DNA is TGTGCCAGCAGCCAAGGGACAGCCAGTACCCTCCGTGGGCAGTACTTC.

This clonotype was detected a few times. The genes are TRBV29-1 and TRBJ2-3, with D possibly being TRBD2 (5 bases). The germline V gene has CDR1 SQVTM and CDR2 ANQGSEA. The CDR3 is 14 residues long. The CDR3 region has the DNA TGCGGGGTTGCGGGCCACTTACGCACAGATACGCAGTATTTT. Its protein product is CGVAGHLRTDTQYF.

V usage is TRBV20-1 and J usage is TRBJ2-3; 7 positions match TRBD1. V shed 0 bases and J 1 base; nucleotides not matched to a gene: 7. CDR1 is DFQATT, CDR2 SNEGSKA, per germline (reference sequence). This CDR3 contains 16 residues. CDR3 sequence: CSARDPLGQRTDTQYF. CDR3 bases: TGCAGTGCTAGAGATCCGCTGGGACAGCGCACAGATACGCAGTATTTT.

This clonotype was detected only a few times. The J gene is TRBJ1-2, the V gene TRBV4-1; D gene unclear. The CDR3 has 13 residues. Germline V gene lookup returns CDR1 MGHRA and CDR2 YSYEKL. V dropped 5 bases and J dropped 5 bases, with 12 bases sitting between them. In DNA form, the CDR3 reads TGCGCCAGCAGCGGCACCGATGTTTATGGCTACACCTTC. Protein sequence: CASSGTDVYGYTF.

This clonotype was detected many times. CDR3 coding DNA: TGCAGCGTTGAATGGTTACCGGGACAGGGGCAAGAGACCCAGTACTTC. It yields the protein CSVEWLPGQGQETQYF. This sequence joins TRBV29-1 and TRBJ2-5; 10 bases fit TRBD1. V trimming: 2 bases; J trimming: 2 bases; junction bases outside the gene matches: 8. The germline CDR1 and CDR2 sequences are SQVTM and ANQGSEA. The CDR3 consists of 16 residues.

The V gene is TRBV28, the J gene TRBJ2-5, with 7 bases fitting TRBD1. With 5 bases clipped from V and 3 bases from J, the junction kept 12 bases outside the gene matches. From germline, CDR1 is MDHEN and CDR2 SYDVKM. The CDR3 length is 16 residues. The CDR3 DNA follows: TGTGCCAGCAGTACCCGGGAAACAGGGGATAAAGAGACCCAGTACTTC. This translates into CASSTRETGDKETQYF. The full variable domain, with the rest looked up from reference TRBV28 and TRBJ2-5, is DVKVTQSSRYLVKRTGEKVFLECVQDMDHENMFWYRQDPGLGLRLIYFSYDVKMKEKGDIPEGYSVSREKKERFSLILESASTNQTSMYLCASSTRETGDKETQYFGPGTRLLVL.

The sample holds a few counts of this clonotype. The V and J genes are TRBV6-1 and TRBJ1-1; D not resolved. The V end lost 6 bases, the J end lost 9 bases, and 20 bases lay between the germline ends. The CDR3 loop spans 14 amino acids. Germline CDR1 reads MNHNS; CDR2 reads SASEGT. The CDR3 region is CASSPSPDRVKAFF. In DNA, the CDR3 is TGTGCCAGCAGCCCATCGCCCGACCGAGTCAAAGCTTTCTTT.